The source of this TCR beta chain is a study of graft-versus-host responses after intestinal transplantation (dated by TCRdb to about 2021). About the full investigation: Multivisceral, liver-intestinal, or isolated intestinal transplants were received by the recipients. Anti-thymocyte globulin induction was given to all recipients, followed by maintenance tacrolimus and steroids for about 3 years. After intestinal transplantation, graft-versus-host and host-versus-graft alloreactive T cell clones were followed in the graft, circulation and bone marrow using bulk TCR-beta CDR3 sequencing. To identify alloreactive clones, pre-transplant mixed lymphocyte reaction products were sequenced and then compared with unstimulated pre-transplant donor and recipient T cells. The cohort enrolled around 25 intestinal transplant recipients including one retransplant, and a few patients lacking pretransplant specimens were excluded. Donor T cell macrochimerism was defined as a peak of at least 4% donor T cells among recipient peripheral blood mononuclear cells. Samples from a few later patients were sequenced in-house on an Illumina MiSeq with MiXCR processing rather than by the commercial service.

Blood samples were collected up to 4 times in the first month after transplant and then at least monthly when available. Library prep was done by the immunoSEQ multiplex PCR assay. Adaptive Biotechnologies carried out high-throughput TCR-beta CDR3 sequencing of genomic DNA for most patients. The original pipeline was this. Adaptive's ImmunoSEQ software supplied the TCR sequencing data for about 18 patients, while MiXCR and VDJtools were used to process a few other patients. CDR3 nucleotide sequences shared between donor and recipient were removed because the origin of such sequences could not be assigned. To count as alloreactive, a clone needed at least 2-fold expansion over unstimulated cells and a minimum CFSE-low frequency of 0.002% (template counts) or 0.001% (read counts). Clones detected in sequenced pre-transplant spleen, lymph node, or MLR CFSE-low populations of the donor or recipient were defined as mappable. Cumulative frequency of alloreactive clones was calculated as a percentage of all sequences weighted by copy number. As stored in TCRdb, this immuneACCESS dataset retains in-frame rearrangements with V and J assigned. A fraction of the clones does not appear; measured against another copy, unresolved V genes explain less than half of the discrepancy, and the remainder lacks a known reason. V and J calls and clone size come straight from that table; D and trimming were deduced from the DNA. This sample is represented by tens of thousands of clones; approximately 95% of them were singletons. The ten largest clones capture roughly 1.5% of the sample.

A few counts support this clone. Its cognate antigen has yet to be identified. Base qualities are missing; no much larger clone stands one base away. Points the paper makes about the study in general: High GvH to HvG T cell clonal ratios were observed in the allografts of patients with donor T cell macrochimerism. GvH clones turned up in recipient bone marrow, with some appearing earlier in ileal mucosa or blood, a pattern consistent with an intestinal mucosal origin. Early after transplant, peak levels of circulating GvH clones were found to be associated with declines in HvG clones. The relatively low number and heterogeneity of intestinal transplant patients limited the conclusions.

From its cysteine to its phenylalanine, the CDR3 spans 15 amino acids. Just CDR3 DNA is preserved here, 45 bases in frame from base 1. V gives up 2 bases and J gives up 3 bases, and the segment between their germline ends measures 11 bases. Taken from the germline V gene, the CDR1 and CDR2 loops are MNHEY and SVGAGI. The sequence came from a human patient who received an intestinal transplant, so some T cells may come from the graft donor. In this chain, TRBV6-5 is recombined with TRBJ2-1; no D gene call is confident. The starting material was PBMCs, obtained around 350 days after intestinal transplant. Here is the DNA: TGTGCCAGCAGTTACGGGGAAGCGAACTACAATGAGCAGTTCTTC. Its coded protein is CASSYGEANYNEQFF.